These 32 T cell receptor beta chains were sequenced from one sample in a study of T cell changes during pregnancy in multiple sclerosis. Sequencing was performed with immunoSEQ multiplex PCR; in TCRdb, only in-frame clones are kept and a portion is missing. The sample lists about 70,000 clones, 85% to 95% seen once, with 2.5% to 3.5% in the top ten. The input for sequencing was CD8+ T cells from peripheral blood mononuclear cells, taken in the third trimester of pregnancy. The source of these receptors is a female donor in good health, enrolled as a control in a pregnancy study.

The chain carries TRBV4-1 and TRBJ2-7; D not resolved. Trimming took off 3 bases at V and 9 bases at J, with 15 bases between the two ends. The CDR3 sequence is 13 residues long. Germline V gene lookup returns CDR1 MGHRA and CDR2 YSYEKL. CDR3 sequence: CASSHRYQEGQYF. In DNA form, the CDR3 reads TGCGCCAGCAGCCACAGATATCAGGAAGGGCAGTACTTC.

The rearrangement joins TRBV6-5 to TRBJ1-3; D not resolved. Trimming took off 11 bases at V and 0 bases at J, with 14 bases between the two ends. The germline V gene has CDR1 MNHEY and CDR2 SVGAGI. The CDR3 totals 14 residues. CDR3 residues: CAAGGWSSGNTIYF. As DNA, the CDR3 is TGTGCCGCAGGAGGCTGGAGCTCTGGAAACACCATATATTTT.

The rearrangement joins TRBV10-3 to TRBJ2-1; 7 nucleotides agree with TRBD2. J gave up 7 bases and V 6 bases, and 15 bases lay outside the gene matches. The CDR3 sequence is 16 residues long. The germline V gene encodes CDR1 ENHRY and CDR2 SYGVKD. In DNA, the CDR3 is TGTGCCATCAGCCACTCGGTTTTCCAGGGAGGGAATGAGCAGTTCTTC. Its protein is CAISHSVFQGGNEQFF.

Within the sample, this clone is medium-sized. V is TRBV7-2 and J is TRBJ2-7; D is unclear. Per the germline V gene, CDR1 is SGHTA and CDR2 is FQGNSA. This CDR3 region has 15 residues. Trimming took 5 bases from V and 6 from J, leaving 20 bases between them. The CDR3 DNA reads as TGTGCCAGCAGCCCGTACATCAGTAGTTCGGGCGAGCAGTACTTC. Protein product: CASSPYISSSGEQYF.

The chain recombines TRBV30 with TRBJ1-4; no firm D call. V lost 1 base, J lost 11 bases, and 14 bases lay in between. CDR3 length equals 13 residues. Looked up from germline, CDR1 is GTSNPN and CDR2 is SVGIG (reference sequence). This CDR3 reads CAWSATDGDKLFF. DNA for the CDR3: TGTGCCTGGAGTGCCACGGACGGGGATAAACTGTTTTTT.

The rearrangement links TRBV5-5 to TRBJ2-7; 8 positions match TRBD1. Trimming cost V 5 bases and J 0 bases; bases outside gene matches: 7. Per germline, CDR1 SGHKS and CDR2 YYEKEE (reference sequence). CDR3 length: 15 amino acids. The CDR3 nucleotides are TGTGCCAGCAGTCGTAGACAGGGGAGCTCCTACGAGCAGTACTTC. Its translation is CASSRRQGSSYEQYF.

The chain recombines TRBV11-2 with TRBJ1-1, with no clear D. CDR3 length: 10 residues. Germline CDR1 reads SGHAT; CDR2 reads FQNNGV. V lost 4 bases, J lost 10 bases, and 7 bases lay in between. CDR3 loop: CASSSLSAFF. The CDR3 DNA follows: TGTGCCAGCAGCTCCTTGTCAGCTTTCTTT.

The V call is TRBV6-4, the J call TRBJ2-3, with 11 bases fitting TRBD2. V lost 6 bases to trimming and J lost 6 bases; unmatched junction nucleotides: 5. CDR1 is MRHNA and CDR2 is SNTAGT in the germline V gene. The CDR3 sequence is 14 residues long. The CDR3 region has the DNA TGTGCCAGCAGCCTAGCGGGGGGCTTGGATACGCAGTATTTT. The encoded protein is CASSLAGGLDTQYF.

The chain is built from TRBV27 and TRBJ2-2; D is possibly TRBD2 (6 bases). The V end was cut by 5 bases, the J end by 6 bases, with 13 bases between. CDR3 length: 14 residues. The germline V gene encodes CDR1 MNHEY and CDR2 SMNVEV (reference sequence). CDR3 region: CASSRQGGAGELFF. CDR3 coding DNA: TGTGCCAGCAGTCGGCAGGGCGGGGCCGGGGAGCTGTTTTTT.

The V and J genes are TRBV6-5 and TRBJ1-2, with a possible D match to TRBD1 (6 bases). This CDR3 is 13 amino acids long. Germline lookup yields CDR1 MNHEY and CDR2 SVGAGI. V gave up 6 bases and J gave up 4 bases, with 12 bases separating them. The CDR3 bases are TGTGCCAGCAGAGTGGGACAACTCTATGGCTACACCTTC. Protein sequence: CASRVGQLYGYTF.

The rearrangement joins TRBV29-1 to TRBJ2-1, with D unresolved. Germline V gene lookup returns CDR1 SQVTM and CDR2 ANQGSEA. V lost 3 bases to trimming and J lost 0 bases, with 9 bases between them. CDR3 size: 14 residues. The DNA of the CDR3 is TGCAGCGTTGACGGCGGTAGCTCCTACAATGAGCAGTTCTTC. Amino acid sequence: CSVDGGSSYNEQFF.

This chain uses TRBV7-2 with TRBJ2-5; 8 bases fit TRBD1. V lost 1 base, J lost 4 bases, and 11 bases stayed unmatched. The CDR3 length is 17 residues. Germline CDR1 reads SGHTA; CDR2 reads FQGNSA. CDR3 sequence reads: CASSLDRGTVWRETQYF. CDR3 bases: TGTGCCAGCAGCTTAGACAGGGGGACGGTATGGAGAGAGACCCAGTACTTC.

This clone was counted only a few times. V is TRBV29-1 and J is TRBJ1-1; D perhaps matches TRBD1 (6 bases). CDR1 and CDR2 (germline): SQVTM, ANQGSEA. V was cut by 3 bases and J by 3 bases, with 11 bases left in between. The CDR3 extends over 13 amino acids. CDR3 residues: CSVDRGRDTEAFF. In nucleotides, the CDR3 is TGCAGCGTTGACAGGGGAAGGGACACTGAAGCTTTCTTT.

This chain links TRBV9 with TRBJ1-2, with 9 bases fitting TRBD1. Germline assignment: CDR1 SGDLS and CDR2 YYNGEE. This CDR3 region has 14 residues. The junction had 4 bases not matched to a gene; V was cut back by 3 bases and J by 4 bases. CDR3 in amino acids: CASSEGGQGYGYTF. The DNA for the CDR3 is TGTGCCAGCAGCGAGGGGGGACAGGGCTATGGCTACACCTTC. The variable domain in full, with the rest retrieved from reference TRBV9 and TRBJ1-2, is DSGVTQTPKHLITATGQRVTLRCSPRSGDLSVYWYQQSLDQGLQFLIQYYNGEERAKGNILERFSAQQFPDLHSELNLSSLELGDSALYFCASSEGGQGYGYTFGSGTRLTVV.

The genes are TRBV4-3 and TRBJ2-1, with TRBD2 identical over 10 bases. V was clipped by 5 bases and J by 4 bases; unmatched bases: 8. The CDR3 totals 16 residues. Germline values: CDR1 LGHNA, CDR2 YSLEER. This chain's CDR3 is CASSTGTSVEYNEQFF. DNA for the CDR3: TGCGCCAGCAGCACCGGGACTAGCGTCGAATACAATGAGCAGTTCTTC.

The chain combines TRBV4-3 with TRBJ1-1, with 7 bases aligning to TRBD1. The CDR3 has 16 amino acids. Trimming cost V 0 bases and J 1 base; bases outside gene matches: 5. CDR1 and CDR2 (germline): LGHNA, YSLEER. As DNA, the CDR3 is TGCGCCAGCAGCCAAGATCTTAGGGGGCGGAACACTGAAGCTTTCTTT. It codes for CASSQDLRGRNTEAFF.

The chain is built from TRBV6-1 and TRBJ2-7; possible D gene TRBD2, 6 bases. V was cut by 6 bases and J by 3 bases, with 18 bases left in between. The CDR3 contains 15 residues. CDR1 is MNHNS and CDR2 is SASEGT in the germline V gene. Here the CDR3 reads CASRWGDGGNYEQYF. The CDR3 DNA reads as TGTGCCAGCAGGTGGGGGGACGGGGGTAACTACGAGCAGTACTTC.

The chain has TRBV4-1 and TRBJ2-1; D gene ambiguous. Germline V gene data show CDR1 as MGHRA and CDR2 as YSYEKL. This CDR3 spans 13 amino acids. The V gene lost 0 bases and the J gene lost 4 bases, with 4 bases spanning the gap. The CDR3: CASSQDNYNEQFF. The CDR3 coding sequence is TGCGCCAGCAGCCAAGATAATTACAATGAGCAGTTCTTC.

V gene TRBV15 combines with J gene TRBJ1-6, with D perhaps matching TRBD1 (5 bases). V was trimmed by 5 bases and J by 14 bases, leaving 16 bases between them. The CDR3 is 13 residues long. Germline V gene lookup returns CDR1 LNHNV and CDR2 YYDKDF (reference sequence). CDR3 DNA sequence: TGTGCCACCAGCTGGAGCAGGGTTGGAGCCCTCCACTTT. Protein product: CATSWSRVGALHF.

The genes are TRBV6-1 and TRBJ1-2; D is uncertain. CDR3 length equals 11 residues. CDR1 is MNHNS and CDR2 is SASEGT in the germline V gene. With 2 bases removed from V and 14 bases from J, the gap between germline ends came to 12 bases. CDR3 bases: TGTGCCAGCAGTGAATTACGAGGCGGGACCTTC. Translation gives CASSELRGGTF.

The V call is TRBV27, the J call TRBJ2-7, with D possibly TRBD2 on 6 matching bases. The V gene lost 6 bases and the J gene lost 1 base, with 10 bases spanning the gap. The CDR3 sequence is 13 residues long. The germline gives CDR1 MNHEY, CDR2 SMNVEV (reference sequence). The CDR3 region has the DNA TGTGCCAGCAGAGGGCGGGGTTCCTACGAGCAGTACTTC. Translating gives CASRGRGSYEQYF.

In the case of this clone: Other DNA sequences of this sample code for an identical CDR3. The chain joins TRBV12-5 to TRBJ1-4, with D unclear. The CDR3 covers 13 residues. Germline-derived CDR1 and CDR2 are LGHNT and FRNRAP. Between the trimmed V and J ends, which lost 6 bases and 6 bases, there was a span of 11 bases. CDR3 in DNA: TGTGCTAGTGGCTCCCCCTTAGATGAAAAACTGTTTTTT. As protein: CASGSPLDEKLFF.

The rearrangement links TRBV10-3 to TRBJ1-2; possibly TRBD1 for D (5 bases). The CDR3 totals 15 residues. Germline assignment: CDR1 ENHRY and CDR2 SYGVKD. V was cut by 3 bases and J by 5 bases, with 16 bases left in between. CDR3 loop: CAISEGRGQLYGYTF. The CDR3 DNA reads TGTGCCATCAGTGAAGGGAGGGGTCAGCTTTATGGCTACACCTTC.

A single count supports this clone. The chain carries TRBV4-3 and TRBJ2-1; D ambiguous. V lost 2 bases to trimming and J lost 6 bases, with 17 bases between them. The CDR3 covers 16 residues. Germline V gives CDR1 LGHNA, CDR2 YSLEER. The CDR3 region is CASSQRGAPGPNEQFF. In DNA, the CDR3 is TGCGCCAGCAGCCAAAGAGGCGCCCCGGGTCCCAATGAGCAGTTCTTC.

The genes are TRBV27 and TRBJ1-2; tentatively, D is TRBD1 (5 bases). The CDR3 has 14 residues. Trimming shortened V by 0 bases and J by 4 bases, and 9 bases separated the two germline ends. The germline gives CDR1 MNHEY, CDR2 SMNVEV (reference sequence). CDR3: CASSLSGGGYGYTF. The CDR3 DNA is TGTGCCAGCAGTTTATCGGGGGGTGGCTATGGCTACACCTTC.

The J gene is TRBJ1-6, the V gene TRBV11-2, with 10 bases fitting TRBD1. In germline, CDR1 is SGHAT, CDR2 FQNNGV. Losses at the gene ends were 5 bases for V and 10 bases for J; bases not matched to a gene: 11. The CDR3 loop spans 16 amino acids. The CDR3 nucleotides are TGTGCCAGCAGCCAACCTGGTGGGACAGGGGAATCACCCCTCCACTTT. Its protein product is CASSQPGGTGESPLHF.

The chain is built from TRBV5-4 and TRBJ2-1; D unclear. The CDR3 contains 15 residues. Germline V gene lookup returns CDR1 SGHNT and CDR2 YYREEE (reference sequence). Trimming stripped 0 bases from V and 4 bases from J, with 11 bases between. The CDR3 DNA sequence: TGTGCCAGCAGCTTGGAACAGAAGGAATACAATGAGCAGTTCTTC. It codes for CASSLEQKEYNEQFF.

The rearrangement joins TRBV6-1 to TRBJ1-1; D perhaps matches TRBD1 (6 bases). CDR1 is MNHNS, CDR2 SASEGT, per germline. The CDR3 has 13 amino acids. Trimming took off 2 bases at V and 8 bases at J, with 12 bases between the two ends. CDR3 in DNA: TGTGCCAGCAGTGAATCTGGACAGCGAGAAGCTTTCTTT. This sequence encodes CASSESGQREAFF.

The V gene is TRBV27, the J gene TRBJ2-1; TRBD1 aligns across 9 bases. V shed 8 bases and J 2 bases; nucleotides not matched to a gene: 7. Per germline, CDR1 MNHEY and CDR2 SMNVEV (reference sequence). The CDR3 has 15 residues. DNA of the CDR3: TGTGCCAGCGATTACAACAGGGGGCCCTACAATGAGCAGTTCTTC. It is translated as CASDYNRGPYNEQFF.

Here the CDR3 DNA reads TGTGCCAGCAGCCAAGATCCAGGGGGCTCCTACGAGCAGTACTTC. This codes for CASSQDPGGSYEQYF. The rearrangement links TRBV4-2 to TRBJ2-7; 7 nucleotides match TRBD1. Per germline, CDR1 LGHNA and CDR2 YNFKEQ. The CDR3 totals 15 residues. The V segment lost 0 bases and the J segment 0 bases; nucleotides outside the gene matches: 2.

The rearrangement links TRBV4-3 to TRBJ1-5; D perhaps matches TRBD1 (6 bases). Germline-derived CDR1 and CDR2 are LGHNA and YSLEER. Trimming took 0 bases from V and 5 from J, leaving 11 bases between them. The CDR3 sequence is 15 residues long. Written as DNA, the CDR3 is TGCGCCAGCAGCCAAGATTGGAGACAGGATCAGCCCCAGCATTTT. Translation: CASSQDWRQDQPQHF.

The chain recombines TRBV23-1 with TRBJ2-7, with 12 nucleotides matching TRBD1. TRBV23-1 belongs to the ORF category, with a function that is uncertain. V shed 3 bases and J 4 bases; nucleotides not matched to a gene: 19. The CDR3 length is 20 residues. Here the CDR3 DNA reads TGCGCCAGCAGTCACGTCGTCACGGGACAGGGGGCGGGTAGCGAGTACGAGCAGTACTTC. Protein: CASSHVVTGQGAGSEYEQYF.